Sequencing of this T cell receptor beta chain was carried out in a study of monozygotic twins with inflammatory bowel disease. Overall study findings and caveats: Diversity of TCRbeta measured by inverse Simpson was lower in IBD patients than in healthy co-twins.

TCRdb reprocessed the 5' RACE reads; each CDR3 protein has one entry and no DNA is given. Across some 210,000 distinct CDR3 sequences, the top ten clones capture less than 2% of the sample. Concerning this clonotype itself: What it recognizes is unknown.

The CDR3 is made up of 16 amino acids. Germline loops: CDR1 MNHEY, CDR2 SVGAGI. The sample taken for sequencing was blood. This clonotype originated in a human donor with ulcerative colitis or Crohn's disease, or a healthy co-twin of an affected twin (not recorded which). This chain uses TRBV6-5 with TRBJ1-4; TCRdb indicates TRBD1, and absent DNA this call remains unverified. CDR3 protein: CASSYSTRRAAEKLFF.